The rows below give T cell receptor beta chains drawn from one sample of a study of T cells in Graves' hyperthyroidism and ophthalmopathy. TCRdb re-called the multiplex PCR reads through MiXCR, storing one row per CDR3 protein. The repertoire has hundreds of thousands of distinct CDR3 sequences, around 13% of them found once; the top ten carry about 12%. The sample taken for sequencing was blood. These receptors were collected from a woman aged 45 to 65 with Graves' ophthalmopathy. CDR3s include the opening cysteine and the closing phenylalanine or tryptophan. The D gene is left open where the match is weak.

D gene: -; J gene: TRBJ1-5; V gene: TRBV30; CDR3 protein: CAGGGAGSADGNQPQHF
D gene: TRBD2; J gene: TRBJ2-3; V gene: TRBV13; CDR3 protein: CASSVPSGRLLDTQYF
D gene: -; J gene: TRBJ2-2; V gene: TRBV4-2; CDR3 protein: CASSQELRNTGELFF
D gene: -; J gene: TRBJ2-2; V gene: TRBV30; CDR3 protein: CAWSVINRELFF
D gene: -; J gene: TRBJ1-6; V gene: TRBV5-6; CDR3 protein: CASSPEQGWDSPLHF
D gene: TRBD1; J gene: TRBJ1-2; V gene: TRBV2; CDR3 protein: CASQDRFLNYGYTF
D gene: TRBD1; J gene: TRBJ2-1; V gene: TRBV5-1; CDR3 protein: CASSSGRTGSYNEQFF
D gene: TRBD1; J gene: TRBJ1-2; V gene: TRBV27; CDR3 protein: CASSSRRTGWVGYTF
D gene: -; J gene: TRBJ2-1; V gene: TRBV2; CDR3 protein: CASSEYEQFF
D gene: TRBD2; J gene: TRBJ2-3; V gene: TRBV27; CDR3 protein: CASSQARGTSGRTDTQYF
D gene: -; J gene: TRBJ2-3; V gene: TRBV11-2; CDR3 protein: CASRSLKGVTSSTDTQYF
D gene: -; J gene: TRBJ2-2; V gene: TRBV29-1; CDR3 protein: CSVSRTGTNTGELFF
D gene: -; J gene: TRBJ2-5; V gene: TRBV28; CDR3 protein: CASSLFVETQYF
D gene: -; J gene: TRBJ1-1; V gene: TRBV19; CDR3 protein: CASAAGGGRLKAFF
D gene: TRBD2; J gene: TRBJ2-7; V gene: TRBV6-1; CDR3 protein: CASSGRDLYEQYF
D gene: -; J gene: TRBJ1-6; V gene: TRBV6-1; CDR3 protein: CASRNLLNSPLHF
D gene: TRBD2; J gene: TRBJ2-3; V gene: TRBV29-1; CDR3 protein: CSVEGLAATDTQYF
D gene: -; J gene: TRBJ1-1; V gene: TRBV2; CDR3 protein: CASSERTANTEAFF
D gene: -; J gene: TRBJ1-2; V gene: TRBV11-3; CDR3 protein: CASSLDRPSIANYGYTF
D gene: -; J gene: TRBJ1-1; V gene: TRBV2; CDR3 protein: CASSDSEWNTEAFF
D gene: TRBD2; J gene: TRBJ2-1; V gene: TRBV7-6; CDR3 protein: CASSLVYAGVRNEQFF
D gene: -; J gene: TRBJ2-2; V gene: TRBV5-1; CDR3 protein: CASSPGGGETGELFF
D gene: -; J gene: TRBJ1-3; V gene: TRBV28; CDR3 protein: CASSRFAGNTIYF
D gene: -; J gene: TRBJ2-1; V gene: TRBV11-2; CDR3 protein: CASSPLRHPSSYNEQFF
D gene: TRBD2; J gene: TRBJ2-7; V gene: TRBV30; CDR3 protein: CAWSPGGRAHEQYF
D gene: -; J gene: TRBJ1-5; V gene: TRBV20-1; CDR3 protein: CSAKRLNQPQHF
D gene: -; J gene: TRBJ1-1; V gene: TRBV11-2; CDR3 protein: CASSIDTEAFF
D gene: TRBD2; J gene: TRBJ2-1; V gene: TRBV20-1; CDR3 protein: CSARDISGRHSSYNEQFF
D gene: -; J gene: TRBJ1-4; V gene: TRBV3-1; CDR3 protein: CASNKQGANEKLFF
D gene: TRBD2; J gene: TRBJ2-1; V gene: TRBV28; CDR3 protein: CASRSAGVPQDEQFF
D gene: TRBD1; J gene: TRBJ2-5; V gene: TRBV10-3; CDR3 protein: CAISGTGRETQYF
D gene: TRBD2; J gene: TRBJ2-5; V gene: TRBV5-1; CDR3 protein: CASSSTSGNPRETQYF
D gene: -; J gene: TRBJ2-4; V gene: TRBV4-2; CDR3 protein: CASSQDFRGNIQYF
D gene: -; J gene: TRBJ1-2; V gene: TRBV28; CDR3 protein: CASSFPGASGYTF
D gene: TRBD1; J gene: TRBJ1-3; V gene: TRBV6-1; CDR3 protein: CASSGTGGGGNTIYF
D gene: -; J gene: TRBJ2-2; V gene: TRBV11-3; CDR3 protein: CASSPISYGGELFF
D gene: TRBD1; J gene: TRBJ1-2; V gene: TRBV7-2; CDR3 protein: CASSLAFRTGYYGYTF
D gene: TRBD2; J gene: TRBJ2-1; V gene: TRBV7-9; CDR3 protein: CASSFGTSFYNEQFF
D gene: -; J gene: TRBJ2-7; V gene: TRBV27; CDR3 protein: CASSLLGDHSYEQYF
D gene: TRBD2; J gene: TRBJ2-1; V gene: TRBV9; CDR3 protein: CASSVDLLAGVLNEQFF
D gene: -; J gene: TRBJ2-3; V gene: TRBV14; CDR3 protein: CASSQDQARVTQYF
D gene: -; J gene: TRBJ1-1; V gene: TRBV5-1; CDR3 protein: CASSSTPVGRVATEAFF
D gene: -; J gene: TRBJ2-7; V gene: TRBV4-3; CDR3 protein: CASSQDRGMTYEQYF
D gene: TRBD1; J gene: TRBJ2-3; V gene: TRBV5-6; CDR3 protein: CASSLGGQGATDTQYF
D gene: TRBD1; J gene: TRBJ1-1; V gene: TRBV19; CDR3 protein: CASSTRGLNTEAFF
D gene: -; J gene: TRBJ1-1; V gene: TRBV6-5; CDR3 protein: CASSYSKGEAFF
D gene: TRBD2; J gene: TRBJ2-7; V gene: TRBV12-3/TRBV12-4; CDR3 protein: CASSLEWGLAASYEQYF
D gene: -; J gene: TRBJ1-3; V gene: TRBV7-6; CDR3 protein: CASSLSSNGNTIYF
D gene: TRBD2; J gene: TRBJ2-1; V gene: TRBV30; CDR3 protein: CAWSSGSSNEQFF
D gene: TRBD2; J gene: TRBJ2-1; V gene: TRBV9; CDR3 protein: CASSVVDRPGLANNEQFF
D gene: TRBD1; J gene: TRBJ1-1; V gene: TRBV10-3; CDR3 protein: CAIRTSGTGVNTEAFF
D gene: TRBD2; J gene: TRBJ2-1; V gene: TRBV5-1; CDR3 protein: CASKVAGGNNEQFF
D gene: TRBD1; J gene: TRBJ1-1; V gene: TRBV29-1; CDR3 protein: CSALITGVNTEAFF
D gene: TRBD1; J gene: TRBJ1-1; V gene: TRBV6-2/TRBV6-3; CDR3 protein: CASSYDGQGQGALNTEAFF